This entry lists 8 T cell receptor beta chains sequenced from one sample in a study of shared clonotypes between healthy human individuals. The protocol was immunoSEQ multiplex PCR, while the TCRdb copy is restricted to in-frame clones and leaves out a portion. Of roughly 1,600,000 clones in the sample, approximately 98.5% were seen once. Input material: naive CD4+ T cells sorted from blood. Documented subset: CD45RA+ positively selected. These receptors were taken from a young man in good health.

The chain carries TRBV4-3 and TRBJ2-5, with 8 bases identical to TRBD1. Trimming removed 0 bases from V and 5 bases from J; junction bases left unmatched: 5. The CDR3 loop spans 15 amino acids. Germline V lookup: CDR1 LGHNA, CDR2 YSLEER. The CDR3 is CASSQDRGRGETQYF. The CDR3 DNA sequence: TGCGCCAGCAGCCAAGACAGGGGGCGCGGGGAGACCCAGTACTTC.

The chain uses TRBV11-2 and TRBJ1-3; D remains unclear. Trimming shortened V by 4 bases and J by 0 bases, and 4 bases separated the two germline ends. The CDR3 has 13 amino acids. Germline V lookup: CDR1 SGHAT, CDR2 FQNNGV. This CDR3 reads CASSYDSGNTIYF. The CDR3 DNA is TGTGCCAGCAGCTATGACTCTGGAAACACCATATATTTT.

In the case of this clone: This sample also contains other DNA sequences that code for the same CDR3. V gene TRBV18 combines with J gene TRBJ2-5; the D gene is possibly TRBD1 (6 bases). Germline-derived CDR1 and CDR2 are KGHSH and LQKENI. V lost 2 bases and J 3 bases, leaving 10 bases between the germline ends. The CDR3 runs 14 residues. The CDR3 sequence is CASSPGPGEETQYF. The CDR3 DNA follows: TGTGCCAGCTCACCAGGCCCAGGGGAAGAGACCCAGTACTTC.

This chain uses TRBV5-1 with TRBJ2-6; 11 nucleotides align to TRBD1. CDR1 SGHRS and CDR2 YFSETQ come from the germline V gene. The CDR3 spans 17 residues. J gave up 2 bases and V 4 bases, and 5 bases lay outside the gene matches. The CDR3 is CASSMRTGGTGANVLTF. The DNA for the CDR3 is TGCGCCAGCAGCATGCGGACAGGGGGCACTGGGGCCAACGTCCTGACTTTC. Looking up the rest from reference TRBV5-1 and TRBJ2-6 gives the full variable domain: KAGVTQTPRYLIKTRGQQVTLSCSPISGHRSVSWYQQTPGQGLQFLFEYFSETQRNKGNFPGRFSGRQFSNSRSEMNVSTLELGDSALYLCASSMRTGGTGANVLTFGAGSRLTVL.

The chain links TRBV25-1 to TRBJ1-2; D is perhaps TRBD1 (5 bases). The CDR3 loop spans 14 amino acids. Trimming removed 1 base from V and 8 bases from J, with 14 bases in between. Germline assignment: CDR1 MGHDK and CDR2 SYGVNS. DNA of the CDR3: TGTGCCAGCAGTGAATTCGGTCGGGGCGCCGGCTACACCTTC. Protein sequence: CASSEFGRGAGYTF.

The chain employs TRBV5-5 and TRBJ1-4, with D perhaps matching TRBD1 (6 bases). CDR3 length: 17 residues. V gave up 0 bases and J gave up 6 bases, with 18 bases separating them. Germline assignment: CDR1 SGHKS and CDR2 YYEKEE (reference sequence). The CDR3 here is CASSLAPTGMGDEKLFF. In DNA, the CDR3 is TGTGCCAGCAGCTTGGCCCCAACAGGGATGGGGGATGAAAAACTGTTTTTT.

The chain carries TRBV11-1 and TRBJ2-7, with 8 bases fitting TRBD1. This CDR3 region has 16 residues. Trimming cost V 1 base and J 3 bases; bases outside gene matches: 8. Germline assignment: CDR1 SGHAT and CDR2 FQDESV (reference sequence). CDR3 sequence: CASSLDRDRSYYEQYF. The CDR3, as DNA: TGTGCCAGCAGCTTAGACCGGGACAGGTCCTACTACGAGCAGTACTTC.

The J gene is TRBJ2-1, the V gene TRBV9; 12 bases are shared with TRBD2. V lost 2 bases and J lost 7; bases outside the gene matches: 7. CDR1 and CDR2 (germline): SGDLS, YYNGEE. The CDR3 covers 16 residues. This CDR3 reads CASSVRTSGKGNEQFF. CDR3 DNA sequence: TGTGCCAGCAGCGTTCGGACTAGCGGGAAGGGGAATGAGCAGTTCTTC.